The clone carrying this TCR beta chain turned up a few times. Its antigen is still unknown. The data belong to a study of CD8 T cells in ankylosing spondylitis. Broader study findings: Disease-linked clones were reportedly significantly enriched in matched ankylosing spondylitis synovial fluid. Typical of ankylosing spondylitis blood, it appeared, was a TCR beta motif of several highly homologous variants.

MiXCR, applied by TCRdb to the 5' RACE reads, yields one record per CDR3 protein. Of approximately 440,000 distinct CDR3 sequences listed, about 15% are singletons. CDR3 size: 15 residues. Germline loops: CDR1 LGHDT, CDR2 YNNKEL (reference sequence). V was trimmed by 4 bases and J by 4 bases, leaving 14 bases between them. The sequence came from a male donor with ankylosing spondylitis. This chain uses TRBV3-1 with TRBJ1-3; D not certain. Specimen: blood, either unsorted or a sorted T cell fraction (not recorded which). The CDR3 region is CASSPDHIWGNTIYF. The DNA of the CDR3 is TGTGCCAGCAGCCCCGATCATATTTGGGGAAACACCATATATTTT.